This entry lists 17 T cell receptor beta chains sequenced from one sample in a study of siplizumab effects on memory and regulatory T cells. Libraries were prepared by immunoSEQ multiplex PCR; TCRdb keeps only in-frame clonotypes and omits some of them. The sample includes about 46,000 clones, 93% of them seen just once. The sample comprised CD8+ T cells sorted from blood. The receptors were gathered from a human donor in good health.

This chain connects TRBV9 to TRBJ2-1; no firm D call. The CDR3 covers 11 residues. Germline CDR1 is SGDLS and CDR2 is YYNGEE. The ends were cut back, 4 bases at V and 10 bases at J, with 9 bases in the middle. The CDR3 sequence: CASSQSGEQFF. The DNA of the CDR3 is TGTGCCAGCAGCCAAAGTGGGGAGCAGTTCTTC.

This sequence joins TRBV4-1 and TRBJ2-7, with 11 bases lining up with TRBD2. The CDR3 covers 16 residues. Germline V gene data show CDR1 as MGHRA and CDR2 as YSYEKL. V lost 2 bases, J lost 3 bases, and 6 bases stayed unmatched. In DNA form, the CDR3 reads TGCGCCAGCAGCCAACTGGGGACTAGCGGAAACTACGAGCAGTACTTC. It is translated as CASSQLGTSGNYEQYF.

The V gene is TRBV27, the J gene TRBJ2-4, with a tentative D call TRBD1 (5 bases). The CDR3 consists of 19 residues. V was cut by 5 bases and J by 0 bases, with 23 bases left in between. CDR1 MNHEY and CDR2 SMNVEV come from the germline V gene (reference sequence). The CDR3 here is CASSLQFPRVPLAKNIQYF. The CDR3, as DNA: TGTGCCAGCAGTCTCCAATTCCCCAGGGTTCCTCTAGCCAAAAACATTCAGTACTTC.

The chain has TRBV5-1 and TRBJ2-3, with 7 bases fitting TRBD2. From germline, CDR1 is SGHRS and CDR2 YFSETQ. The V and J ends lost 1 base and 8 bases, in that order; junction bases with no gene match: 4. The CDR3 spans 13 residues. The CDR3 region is CASSLRRETTQYF. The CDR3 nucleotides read TGCGCCAGCAGCTTGCGGCGGGAGACTACGCAGTATTTT.

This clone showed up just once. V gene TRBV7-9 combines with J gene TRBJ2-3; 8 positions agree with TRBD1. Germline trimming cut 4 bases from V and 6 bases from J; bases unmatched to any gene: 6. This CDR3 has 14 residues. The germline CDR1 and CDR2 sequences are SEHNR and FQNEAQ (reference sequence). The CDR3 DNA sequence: TGTGCCAGCAGCTCGACAGGGGAGGTGGATACGCAGTATTTT. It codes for CASSSTGEVDTQYF.

CDR3 DNA sequence: TGTGCCAGCAGCTCTACTAGCGCCTTGCCTGAGGGCTACGAGCAGTACTTC. Translating gives CASSSTSALPEGYEQYF. This sequence joins TRBV7-6 and TRBJ2-7, with 7 bases fitting TRBD2. With 4 bases clipped from V and 3 bases from J, the junction kept 15 bases outside the gene matches. CDR1 is SGHVS and CDR2 is FNYEAQ in the germline V gene. There are 17 residues in the CDR3.

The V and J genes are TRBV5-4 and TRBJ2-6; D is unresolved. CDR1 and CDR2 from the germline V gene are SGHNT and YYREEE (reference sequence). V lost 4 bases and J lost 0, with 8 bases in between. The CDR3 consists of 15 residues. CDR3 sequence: CASSHLSSGANVLTF. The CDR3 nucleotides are TGTGCCAGCAGCCATCTAAGCTCTGGGGCCAACGTCCTGACTTTC.

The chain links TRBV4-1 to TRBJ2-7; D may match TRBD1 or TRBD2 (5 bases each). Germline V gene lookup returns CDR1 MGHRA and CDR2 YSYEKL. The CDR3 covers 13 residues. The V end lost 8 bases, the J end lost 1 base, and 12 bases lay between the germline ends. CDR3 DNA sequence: TGCGCCAGCGGACCGGGACCTTCCTACGAGCAGTACTTC. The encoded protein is CASGPGPSYEQYF.

CDR3 loop: CASSLLSGRRRSYEQYF. DNA for the CDR3: TGTGCCAGCAGCTTGCTTAGCGGGAGGAGAAGGTCCTACGAGCAGTACTTC. The chain joins TRBV11-2 to TRBJ2-7, with 10 bases lining up with TRBD2. The trim removed 3 bases at V and 1 base at J, leaving 9 bases unmatched. Germline V CDR1 and CDR2: SGHAT, FQNNGV. The CDR3 contains 17 residues.

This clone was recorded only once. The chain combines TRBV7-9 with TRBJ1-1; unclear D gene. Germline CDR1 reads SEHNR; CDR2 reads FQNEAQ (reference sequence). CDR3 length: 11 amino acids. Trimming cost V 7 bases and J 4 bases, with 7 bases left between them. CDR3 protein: CASTSSTEAFF. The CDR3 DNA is TGTGCCAGCACCAGTTCCACTGAAGCTTTCTTT.

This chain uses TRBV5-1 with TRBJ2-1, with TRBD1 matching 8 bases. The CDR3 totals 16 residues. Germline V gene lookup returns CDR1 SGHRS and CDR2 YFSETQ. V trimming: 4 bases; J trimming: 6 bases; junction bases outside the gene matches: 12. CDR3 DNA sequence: TGCGCCAGCAGCCCTCACAGGGGGTTTTATAGCAATGAGCAGTTCTTC. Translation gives CASSPHRGFYSNEQFF.

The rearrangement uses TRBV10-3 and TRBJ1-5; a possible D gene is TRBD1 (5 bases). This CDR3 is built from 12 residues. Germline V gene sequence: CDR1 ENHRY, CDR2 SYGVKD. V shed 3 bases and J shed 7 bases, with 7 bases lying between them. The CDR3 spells CAISDWDQPQHF. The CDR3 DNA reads TGTGCCATCAGTGATTGGGACCAGCCCCAGCATTTT.

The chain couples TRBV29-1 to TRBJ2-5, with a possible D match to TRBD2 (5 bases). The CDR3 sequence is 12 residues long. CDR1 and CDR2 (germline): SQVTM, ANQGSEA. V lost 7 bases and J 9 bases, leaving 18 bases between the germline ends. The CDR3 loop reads CSAHGSSGAQYF. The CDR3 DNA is TGCAGCGCGCATGGGAGCTCCGGGGCCCAGTACTTC.

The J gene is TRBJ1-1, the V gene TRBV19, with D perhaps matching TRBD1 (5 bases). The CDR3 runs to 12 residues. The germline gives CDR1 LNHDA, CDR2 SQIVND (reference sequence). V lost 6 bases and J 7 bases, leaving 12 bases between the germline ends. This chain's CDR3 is CASRLRGNEAFF. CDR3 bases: TGTGCCAGTAGACTGAGGGGAAATGAAGCTTTCTTT.

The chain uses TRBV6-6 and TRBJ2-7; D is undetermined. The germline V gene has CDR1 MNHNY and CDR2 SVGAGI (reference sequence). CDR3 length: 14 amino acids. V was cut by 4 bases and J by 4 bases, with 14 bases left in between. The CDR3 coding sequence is TGTGCCAGCAGTTCCAGACAAAACGTATACGAGCAGTACTTC. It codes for CASSSRQNVYEQYF.

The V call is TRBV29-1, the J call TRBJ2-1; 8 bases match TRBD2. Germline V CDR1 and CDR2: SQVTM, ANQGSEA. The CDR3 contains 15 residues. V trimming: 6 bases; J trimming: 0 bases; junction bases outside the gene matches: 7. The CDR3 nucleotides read TGCAGCGTGAATCTAGCGGGCCGCTCCTACAATGAGCAGTTCTTC. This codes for CSVNLAGRSYNEQFF.

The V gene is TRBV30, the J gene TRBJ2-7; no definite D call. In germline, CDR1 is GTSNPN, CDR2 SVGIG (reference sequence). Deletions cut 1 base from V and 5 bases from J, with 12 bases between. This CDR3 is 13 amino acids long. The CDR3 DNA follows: TGTGCCTGGAGTGGGGGTAGAGTCGACGAGCAGTACTTC. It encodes CAWSGGRVDEQYF.